The 25 T cell receptor beta chains given below trace back to one sample, sequenced in a study of vaccination effects on CD4 cells after COVID-19. In the ViraFEST assay, antigen-specific CD4+ clonotypes were identified by expansion after peptide-pool stimulation. At the end of roughly ten days of culture, CD4+ T cells were isolated. The infection with SARS-CoV-2 (confirmed by PCR) occurred in this person between March and December 2020. The antigens of these receptors remain unknown. Some clones are missing from TCRdb's copy, which holds only in-frame ones; the method was immunoSEQ multiplex PCR. The sample shows approximately 29,000 clones, approximately 78% of them seen only once. Sample: CD4+ T cells from PBMCs cultured with a peptide pool, taken before COVID-19 vaccination. The source of these receptors is a human donor who had a prior SARS-CoV-2 infection.

The rearrangement joins TRBV2 to TRBJ2-2; D not certain. CDR3 length equals 14 residues. V was pared by 2 bases and J by 1 base, with 5 bases between. From germline, CDR1 is SNHLY and CDR2 FYNNEI. This CDR3 reads CASSETRNTGELFF. For the CDR3, the DNA is TGTGCCAGCAGTGAAACCAGGAACACCGGGGAGCTGTTTTTT.

The V call is TRBV19, the J call TRBJ1-5; unclear D gene. Deletions cut 3 bases from V and 9 bases from J, with 9 bases between. The CDR3 sequence is 12 residues long. The V gene's germline CDR1 is LNHDA and CDR2 SQIVND (reference sequence). CDR3 sequence reads: CASSIRRWPQHF. The CDR3 DNA reads TGTGCCAGTAGTATCCGACGATGGCCCCAGCATTTT.

V and J are TRBV5-8 and TRBJ2-1; possibly TRBD1 for D (5 bases). The germline V gene has CDR1 SGHTS and CDR2 YDEGEE. V was clipped by 4 bases and J by 5 bases, with 7 bases between them. CDR3 size: 12 residues. This CDR3 is CASSATDNEQFF. CDR3 sequence (DNA): TGTGCCAGCAGCGCGACAGACAATGAGCAGTTCTTC. Combining the CDR3 with reference TRBV5-8 and TRBJ2-1 gives the whole variable domain EAGVTQSPTHLIKTRGQQATLRCSPISGHTSVYWYQQALGLGLQFLLWYDEGEERNRGNFPPRFSGRQFPNYSSELNVNALELEDSALYLCASSATDNEQFFGPGTRLTVL.

This sequence joins TRBV13 and TRBJ2-5, with TRBD2 as a possible D gene (7 bases). V was pared by 8 bases and J by 5 bases, with 18 bases between. The CDR3 has 14 residues. The germline V gene encodes CDR1 PRHDT and CDR2 FYEKMQ (reference sequence). CDR3 protein: CASGRGLRGETQYF. The CDR3 DNA follows: TGTGCCAGCGGGCGGGGGCTGCGCGGGGAGACCCAGTACTTC.

CDR3 sequence: CASSRQGGTGELFF. The CDR3 coding sequence is TGTGCCAGCAGTCGACAGGGCGGTACCGGGGAGCTGTTTTTT. The chain combines TRBV27 with TRBJ2-2; 7 nucleotides line up with TRBD1. Trimming cost V 5 bases and J 5 bases; bases outside gene matches: 5. The germline gives CDR1 MNHEY, CDR2 SMNVEV (reference sequence). The CDR3 has 14 amino acids.

The chain is built from TRBV9 and TRBJ2-3, with a possible D match to TRBD2 (5 bases). This CDR3 is built from 14 residues. V was shortened by 2 bases and J by 1 base, with 8 bases between the two germline ends. CDR1 is SGDLS, CDR2 YYNGEE, per germline. The CDR3 spells CASSVRRGTDTQYF. As DNA, the CDR3 is TGTGCCAGCAGCGTCCGGCGGGGCACAGATACGCAGTATTTT. Complete variable domain (other parts from reference TRBV9 and TRBJ2-3): DSGVTQTPKHLITATGQRVTLRCSPRSGDLSVYWYQQSLDQGLQFLIQYYNGEERAKGNILERFSAQQFPDLHSELNLSSLELGDSALYFCASSVRRGTDTQYFGPGTRLTVL.

The chain recombines TRBV18 with TRBJ1-4, with unresolved D. The CDR3 spans 14 residues. CDR1 is KGHSH and CDR2 is LQKENI in the germline V gene. Trimming cost V 3 bases and J 0 bases, with 5 bases left between them. The CDR3 is CASSPFTTNEKLFF. Written as DNA, the CDR3 is TGTGCCAGCTCACCGTTTACAACTAATGAAAAACTGTTTTTT.

J is TRBJ1-4 and V is TRBV6-2 or TRBV6-3; D perhaps matches TRBD1 (6 bases). V was clipped by 2 bases and J by 5 bases, with 12 bases between them. CDR3 size: 15 residues. CDR1 MNHEY and CDR2 SVGEGT come from the germline V gene. CDR3 region: CASSYGGGENEKLFF. As DNA, the CDR3 is TGTGCCAGCAGTTACGGGGGCGGGGAGAATGAAAAACTGTTTTTT.

The V call is TRBV25-1, the J call TRBJ2-5, with 11 bases aligning to TRBD2. The length of the CDR3 is 15 residues. The germline CDR1 and CDR2 sequences are MGHDK and SYGVNS. Unmatched junction bases numbered 3, after V lost 4 bases and J lost 2 bases. The CDR3 spells CASSGGLAVQETQYF. The CDR3 DNA reads as TGTGCCAGCAGTGGGGGACTAGCGGTACAAGAGACCCAGTACTTC.

The V call is TRBV3-1 (or the pseudogene TRBV3-2), the J call TRBJ2-5; 8 bases agree with TRBD1. The CDR3 extends over 16 amino acids. Germline loops: CDR1 LGHDT, CDR2 YNNKEL (reference sequence). Losses at the gene ends were 0 bases for V and 5 bases for J; bases not matched to a gene: 8. In DNA form, the CDR3 reads TGTGCCAGCAGCCAAGATCCCAGGGGGCATGGCGAGACCCAGTACTTC. The encoded protein is CASSQDPRGHGETQYF.

This clone was seen a few times. J is TRBJ1-1 and V is TRBV7-2; 7 nucleotides line up with TRBD1. With 5 bases clipped from V and 4 bases from J, the junction kept 4 bases outside the gene matches. The CDR3 length is 13 residues. Germline-derived CDR1 and CDR2 are SGHTA and FQGNSA. CDR3 in amino acids: CASSLRTGTEAFF. CDR3 nucleotide sequence: TGTGCCAGCAGCCTAAGGACAGGCACTGAAGCTTTCTTT.

This clone was detected only a few times. The chain links TRBV7-2 to TRBJ2-7; the D is unclear. Germline CDR1 SGHTA, CDR2 FQGNSA. Trimming stripped 2 bases from V and 2 bases from J, with 7 bases between. The CDR3 is 13 residues long. Here the CDR3 DNA reads TGTGCCAGCAGCTTAAGTTGGGCCTACGAGCAGTACTTC. This codes for CASSLSWAYEQYF.

The CDR3 protein is CASSEYKSNTGELFF. In DNA, the CDR3 is TGTGCCAGCAGTGAATATAAATCGAACACCGGGGAGCTGTTTTTT. The chain couples TRBV25-1 to TRBJ2-2; D is unresolved. Germline loops: CDR1 MGHDK, CDR2 SYGVNS. V was cut by 0 bases and J by 0 bases, with 5 bases left in between. This CDR3 contains 15 residues.

The chain has TRBV11-2 and TRBJ2-2; D gene unclear. Germline CDR1 is SGHAT and CDR2 is FQNNGV. The CDR3 is 16 amino acids. The V and J ends lost 5 bases and 6 bases respectively, with 19 bases between them. The CDR3 loop is CASSTPHTTLAGELFF. DNA for the CDR3: TGTGCCAGCAGCACACCCCATACTACTTTGGCCGGGGAGCTGTTTTTT.

The gene calls are TRBV4-2 and TRBJ2-1; the D gene could be TRBD1 or TRBD2 (6 bases each). The germline CDR1 and CDR2 sequences are LGHNA and YNFKEQ. The CDR3 runs 16 residues. Between the trimmed V and J ends, which lost 4 bases and 8 bases, there was a span of 21 bases. CDR3 loop: CASSRGRGSGGYEQFF. For the CDR3, the DNA is TGTGCCAGCAGCCGGGGGCGGGGTTCCGGGGGCTATGAGCAGTTCTTC.

The J gene is TRBJ2-5, the V gene TRBV2; D unresolved. Trimming took 5 bases from V and 0 from J, leaving 7 bases between them. CDR3 length: 13 residues. The germline V gene has CDR1 SNHLY and CDR2 FYNNEI. CDR3 loop: CASSYVYQETQYF. DNA for the CDR3: TGTGCCAGCAGTTACGTGTACCAAGAGACCCAGTACTTC.

J is TRBJ2-7 and V is TRBV23-1; D may be TRBD2 (5 bases). TRBV23-1 is given ORF status, its function remaining uncertain. V lost 6 bases and J lost 3, with 18 bases in between. The CDR3 length is 15 residues. The DNA for the CDR3 is TGCGCCAGCAGCCCAATCAGGAGGAAGGACTACGAGCAGTACTTC. Protein product: CASSPIRRKDYEQYF.

The V gene is TRBV4-3, the J gene TRBJ2-6; D unresolved. Germline CDR1 and CDR2: LGHNA and YSLEER. The CDR3 loop spans 16 amino acids. Trimming took off 0 bases at V and 2 bases at J, with 8 bases between the two ends. The CDR3 reads CASSQDPSAGANVLTF. The CDR3 region has the DNA TGCGCCAGCAGCCAAGATCCTAGTGCTGGGGCCAACGTCCTGACTTTC.

The chain recombines TRBV7-9 with TRBJ2-7; 10 bases are shared with TRBD1. The CDR3 runs 15 residues. V was pared by 1 base and J by 5 bases, with 5 bases of the junction left unmatched. From germline, CDR1 is SEHNR and CDR2 FQNEAQ (reference sequence). CDR3 coding DNA: TGTGCCAGCAGCTTAGGACAGGGGGCTTACCACGAGCAGTACTTC. Protein product: CASSLGQGAYHEQYF. Drawing the rest from reference TRBV7-9 and TRBJ2-7, the complete variable domain is DTGVSQNPRHKITKRGQNVTFRCDPISEHNRLYWYRQTLGQGPEFLTYFQNEAQLEKSRLLSDRFSAERPKGSFSTLEIQRTEQGDSAMYLCASSLGQGAYHEQYFGPGTRLTVT.

The gene calls are TRBV18 and TRBJ1-2; 8 bases align to TRBD1. The trim removed 6 bases at V and 9 bases at J, leaving 12 bases unmatched. Looked up from germline, CDR1 is KGHSH and CDR2 is LQKENI. This CDR3 has 14 residues. CDR3 nucleotide sequence: TGTGCCAGCTCTCCAGACAGGGGTGACGCTAGCTACACCTTC. Protein sequence: CASSPDRGDASYTF. Looking up the rest from reference TRBV18 and TRBJ1-2 gives the full variable domain: NAGVMQNPRHLVRRRGQEARLRCSPMKGHSHVYWYRQLPEEGLKFMVYLQKENIIDESGMPKERFSAEFPKEGPSILRIQQVVRGDSAAYFCASSPDRGDASYTFGSGTRLTVV.

As regards this clone: The sample has other DNA sequences that encode this CDR3 too. CDR3 in amino acids: CASSLTGANLYNEQFF. DNA for the CDR3: TGTGCCAGCAGCTTAACAGGGGCCAACCTCTACAATGAGCAGTTCTTC. V and J are TRBV5-6 and TRBJ2-1, with TRBD1 matching over 7 bases. CDR3 length equals 16 residues. Germline V CDR1 and CDR2: SGHDT, YYEEEE. Germline trimming cut 2 bases from V and 3 bases from J; bases unmatched to any gene: 8.

The chain employs TRBV27 and TRBJ2-7; no clear D. The CDR3 is 15 amino acids. V lost 2 bases to trimming and J lost 3 bases, with 14 bases between them. Germline values: CDR1 MNHEY, CDR2 SMNVEV (reference sequence). CDR3 sequence: CASSLKSWGDYEQYF. CDR3 nucleotide sequence: TGTGCCAGCAGTTTAAAGTCCTGGGGTGACTACGAGCAGTACTTC.

This chain joins TRBV24-1 and TRBJ2-1; TRBD2 matches 9 bases. Germline CDR1 and CDR2: KGHDR and SFDVKD. This CDR3 contains 16 residues. Germline trimming cut 3 bases from V and 5 bases from J; bases unmatched to any gene: 7. The CDR3 sequence: CATSDPRGGQNNEQFF. CDR3 DNA: TGTGCCACCAGTGATCCGCGGGGGGGCCAGAACAATGAGCAGTTCTTC.

This clone was found a few times. V and J are TRBV28 and TRBJ1-5, with a weak D call TRBD1 (6 bases). The ends were cut back, 7 bases at V and 5 bases at J, with 18 bases in the middle. Germline V CDR1 and CDR2: MDHEN, SYDVKM. The CDR3 totals 15 residues. The DNA for the CDR3 is TGTGCCAGCACCAAAGGGGGGTTGAGGGATCAGCCCCAGCATTTT. Protein product: CASTKGGLRDQPQHF.

The rearrangement links TRBV6-6 to TRBJ2-7, with TRBD2 matching over 8 bases. Germline CDR1 and CDR2: MNHNY and SVGAGI (reference sequence). This CDR3 contains 14 residues. The V and J ends lost 8 bases and 3 bases, in that order; junction bases with no gene match: 9. The CDR3 DNA reads TGTGCCAGCCAGTATAGCGGGAACAGCTACGAGCAGTACTTC. Translated, it gives CASQYSGNSYEQYF.